The sequence of this T cell receptor (beta chain) was determined in a study of vaccination and CD4 T cells after COVID-19. About the study: Overlapping spike peptides of SARS-CoV-2, HCoV-NL63, HCoV-OC43 and HCoV-229E stimulated the cells.

Study results and limitations: The median SARS-CoV-2-reactive clonotype number increased from about 20 to 38, without statistical significance.

Stated time point: late sampling 161 to 241 days after vaccination in three convalescent patients. Treatment reported: 10-day PBMC culture with coronavirus spike peptide pools or control peptides (ViraFEST assay). The V gene's germline CDR1 is MNHEY and CDR2 SVGAGI. V shed 4 bases and J 5 bases; nucleotides not matched to a gene: 6. The length of the CDR3 is 15 residues. This clonotype has only a few counts. What it binds is not known. Oncomine TCR Beta short-read sequencing was applied to DNA from cultured CD4+ T cells. TCRdb itself ran the PCR reads through MiXCR, one entry per CDR3 protein. The data contain some 26,000 distinct CDR3 sequences, about 40% of them singletons.

This specimen was CD4+ T cells from blood, cultured in vitro, taken about 7 months after SARS-CoV-2 vaccination. The chain joins TRBV6-5 to TRBJ2-1; 9 nucleotides agree with TRBD1. The sequence was obtained from a human donor who had recovered from COVID-19. CDR3 in DNA: TGTGCCAGCAGTTTGGGACAGGGCGGGCACAATGAGCAGTTCTTC. As protein: CASSLGQGGHNEQFF.